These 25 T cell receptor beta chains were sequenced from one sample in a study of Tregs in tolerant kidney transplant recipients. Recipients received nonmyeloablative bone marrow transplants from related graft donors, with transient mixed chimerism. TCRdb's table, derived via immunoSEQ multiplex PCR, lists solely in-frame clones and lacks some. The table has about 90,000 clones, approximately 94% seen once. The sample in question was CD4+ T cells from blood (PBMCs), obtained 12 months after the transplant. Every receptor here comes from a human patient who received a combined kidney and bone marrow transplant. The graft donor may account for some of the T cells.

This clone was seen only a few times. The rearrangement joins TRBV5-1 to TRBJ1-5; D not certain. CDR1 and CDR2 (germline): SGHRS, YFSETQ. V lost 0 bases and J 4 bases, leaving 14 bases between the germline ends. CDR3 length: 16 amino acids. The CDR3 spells CASSLVEAGPNQPQHF. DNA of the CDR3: TGCGCCAGCAGCTTGGTGGAGGCAGGACCGAATCAGCCCCAGCATTTT.

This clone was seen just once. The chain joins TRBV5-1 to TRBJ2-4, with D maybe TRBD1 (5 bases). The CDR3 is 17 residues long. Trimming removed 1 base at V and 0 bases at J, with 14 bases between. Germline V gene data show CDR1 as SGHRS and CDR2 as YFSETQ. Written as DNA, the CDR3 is TGCGCCAGCAGCTTGACGACTCAGGGTTTAGCCAAAAACATTCAGTACTTC. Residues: CASSLTTQGLAKNIQYF.

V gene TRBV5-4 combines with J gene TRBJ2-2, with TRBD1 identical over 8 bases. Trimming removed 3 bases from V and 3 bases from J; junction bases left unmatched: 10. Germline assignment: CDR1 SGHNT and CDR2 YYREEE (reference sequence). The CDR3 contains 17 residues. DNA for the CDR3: TGTGCCAGCAGCTCCTACTGGGACAGGAAATACACCGGGGAGCTGTTTTTT. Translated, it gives CASSSYWDRKYTGELFF. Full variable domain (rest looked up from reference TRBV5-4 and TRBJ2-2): ETGVTQSPTHLIKTRGQQVTLRCSSQSGHNTVSWYQQALGQGPQFIFQYYREEENGRGNFPPRFSGLQFPNYSSELNVNALELDDSALYLCASSSYWDRKYTGELFFGEGSRLTVL.

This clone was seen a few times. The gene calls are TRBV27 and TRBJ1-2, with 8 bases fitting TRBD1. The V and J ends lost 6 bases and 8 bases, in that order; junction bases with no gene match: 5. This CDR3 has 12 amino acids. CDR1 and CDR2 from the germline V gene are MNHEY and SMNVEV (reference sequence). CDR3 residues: CASRTGVLGYTF. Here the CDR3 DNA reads TGTGCCAGCAGGACAGGGGTTTTAGGCTACACCTTC.

The chain's CDR3 is CASMGVLAGVGEQYF. CDR3 DNA: TGTGCCAGCATGGGGGTACTAGCGGGAGTAGGGGAGCAGTACTTC. The chain employs TRBV6-1 and TRBJ2-7; 11 positions match TRBD2. The CDR3 contains 15 residues. Germline CDR1 and CDR2: MNHNS and SASEGT. Unmatched junction bases numbered 12, after V lost 7 bases and J lost 7 bases.

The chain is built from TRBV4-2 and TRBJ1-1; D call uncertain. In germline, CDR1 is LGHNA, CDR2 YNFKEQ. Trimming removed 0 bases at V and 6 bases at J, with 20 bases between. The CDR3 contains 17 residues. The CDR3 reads CASSQDQAQVKVAEAFF. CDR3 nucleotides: TGTGCCAGCAGCCAAGACCAGGCCCAAGTAAAGGTCGCTGAAGCTTTCTTT.

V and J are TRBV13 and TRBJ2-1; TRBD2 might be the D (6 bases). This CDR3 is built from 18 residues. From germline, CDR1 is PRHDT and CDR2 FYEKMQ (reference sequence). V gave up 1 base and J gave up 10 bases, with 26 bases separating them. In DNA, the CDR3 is TGTGCCAGCAGCTTAGCGATGGGAGCCCCGGTTAGCGGCCTAGAGCAGTTCTTC. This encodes CASSLAMGAPVSGLEQFF.

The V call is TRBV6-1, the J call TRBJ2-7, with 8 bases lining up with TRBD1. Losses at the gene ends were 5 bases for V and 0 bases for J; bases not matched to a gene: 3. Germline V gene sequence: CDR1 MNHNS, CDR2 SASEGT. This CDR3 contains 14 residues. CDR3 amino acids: CASSRQGSSYEQYF. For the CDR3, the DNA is TGTGCCAGCAGTCGACAGGGGAGCTCCTACGAGCAGTACTTC.

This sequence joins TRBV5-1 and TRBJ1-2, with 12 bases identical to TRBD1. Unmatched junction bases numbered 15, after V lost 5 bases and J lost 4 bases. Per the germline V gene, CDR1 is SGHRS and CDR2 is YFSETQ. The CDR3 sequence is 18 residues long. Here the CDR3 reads CASRPVRGTGGTAYGYTF. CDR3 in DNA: TGCGCCAGCAGACCGGTGAGGGGGACAGGGGGCACGGCCTATGGCTACACCTTC.

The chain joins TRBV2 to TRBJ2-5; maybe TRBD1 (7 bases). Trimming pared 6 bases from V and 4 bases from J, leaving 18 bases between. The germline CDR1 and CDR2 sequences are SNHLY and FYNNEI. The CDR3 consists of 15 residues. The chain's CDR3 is CASRQGLAVLETQYF. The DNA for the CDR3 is TGTGCCAGCAGACAGGGGTTAGCGGTCCTAGAGACCCAGTACTTC. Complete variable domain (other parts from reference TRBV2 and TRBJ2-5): EPEVTQTPSHQVTQMGQEVILRCVPISNHLYFYWYRQILGQKVEFLVSFYNNEISEKSEIFDDQFSVERPDGSNFTLKIRSTKLEDSAMYFCASRQGLAVLETQYFGPGTRLLVL.

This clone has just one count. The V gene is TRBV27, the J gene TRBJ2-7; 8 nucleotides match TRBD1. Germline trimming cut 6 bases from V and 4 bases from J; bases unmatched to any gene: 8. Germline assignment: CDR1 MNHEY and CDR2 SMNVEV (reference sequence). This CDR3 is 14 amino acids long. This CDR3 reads CASRRTGIFYEQYF. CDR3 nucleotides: TGTGCCAGCAGACGGACAGGGATTTTTTACGAGCAGTACTTC.

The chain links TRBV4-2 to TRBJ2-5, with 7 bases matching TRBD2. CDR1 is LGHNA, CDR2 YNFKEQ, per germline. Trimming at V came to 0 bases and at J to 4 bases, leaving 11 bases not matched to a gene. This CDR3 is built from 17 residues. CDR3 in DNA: TGTGCCAGCAGCCAAGAATGGCGGGAGAAAGGGTCAGAGACCCAGTACTTC. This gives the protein CASSQEWREKGSETQYF.

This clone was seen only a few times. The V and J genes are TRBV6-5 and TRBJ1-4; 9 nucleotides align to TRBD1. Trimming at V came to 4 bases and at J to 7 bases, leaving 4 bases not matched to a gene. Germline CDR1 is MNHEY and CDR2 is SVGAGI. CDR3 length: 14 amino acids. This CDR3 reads CASSLGQGGEKLFF. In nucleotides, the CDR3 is TGTGCCAGCAGTTTGGGACAGGGTGGTGAAAAACTGTTTTTT.

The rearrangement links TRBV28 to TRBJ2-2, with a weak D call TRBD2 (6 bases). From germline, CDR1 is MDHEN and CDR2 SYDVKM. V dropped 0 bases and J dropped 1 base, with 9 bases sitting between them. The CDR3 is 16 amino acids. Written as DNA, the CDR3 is TGTGCCAGCAGTTTATGGGGGACTGGGAACACCGGGGAGCTGTTTTTT. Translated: CASSLWGTGNTGELFF.

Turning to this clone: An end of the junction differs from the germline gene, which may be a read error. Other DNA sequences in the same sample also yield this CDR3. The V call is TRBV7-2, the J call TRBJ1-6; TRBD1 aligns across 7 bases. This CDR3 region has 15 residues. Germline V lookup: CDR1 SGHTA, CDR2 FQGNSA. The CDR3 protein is CASSLAGGGNSPLHF. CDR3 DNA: TGTGCCAGCAGCTTAGCAGGGGGCGGTAATTCCCCCCTCCACTTT.

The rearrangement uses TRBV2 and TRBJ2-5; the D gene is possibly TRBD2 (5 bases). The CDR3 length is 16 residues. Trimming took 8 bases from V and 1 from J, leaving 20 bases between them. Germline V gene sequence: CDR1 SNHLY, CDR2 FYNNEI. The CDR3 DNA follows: TGTGCCAGCGGAAGCGGTAGGAGCTCAGGCCAAGAGACCCAGTACTTC. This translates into CASGSGRSSGQETQYF.

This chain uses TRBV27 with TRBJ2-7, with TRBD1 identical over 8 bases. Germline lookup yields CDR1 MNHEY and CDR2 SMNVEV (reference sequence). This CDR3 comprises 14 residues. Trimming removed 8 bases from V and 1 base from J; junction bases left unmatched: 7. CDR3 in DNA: TGTGCCAGCTCTGGGACAGGCTATTCCTACGAGCAGTACTTC. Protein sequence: CASSGTGYSYEQYF.

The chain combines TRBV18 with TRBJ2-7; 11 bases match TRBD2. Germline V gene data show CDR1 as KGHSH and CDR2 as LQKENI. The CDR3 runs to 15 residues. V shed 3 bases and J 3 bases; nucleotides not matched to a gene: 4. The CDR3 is CASSPALAGDYEQYF. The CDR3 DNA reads TGTGCCAGCTCACCTGCACTAGCGGGAGACTACGAGCAGTACTTC. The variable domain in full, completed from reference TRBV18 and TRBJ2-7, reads NAGVMQNPRHLVRRRGQEARLRCSPMKGHSHVYWYRQLPEEGLKFMVYLQKENIIDESGMPKERFSAEFPKEGPSILRIQQVVRGDSAAYFCASSPALAGDYEQYFGPGTRLTVT.

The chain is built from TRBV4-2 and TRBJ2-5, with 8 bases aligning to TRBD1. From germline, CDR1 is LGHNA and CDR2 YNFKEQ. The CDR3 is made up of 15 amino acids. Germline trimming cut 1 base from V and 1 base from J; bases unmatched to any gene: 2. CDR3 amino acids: CASSQAGTGQETQYF. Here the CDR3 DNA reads TGTGCCAGCAGCCAAGCCGGGACAGGCCAAGAGACCCAGTACTTC.

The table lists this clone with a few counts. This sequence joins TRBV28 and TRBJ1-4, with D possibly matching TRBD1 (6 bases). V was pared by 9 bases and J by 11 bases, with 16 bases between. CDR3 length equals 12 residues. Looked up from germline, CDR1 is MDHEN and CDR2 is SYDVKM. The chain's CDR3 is CASGGDRSKLFF. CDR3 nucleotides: TGTGCCAGTGGAGGTGACAGGTCGAAACTGTTTTTT.

The CDR3 bases are TGTGCCAGCAGCCGAACCCAGCGGGAGACCGATGAGCAGTTCTTC. The encoded protein is CASSRTQRETDEQFF. The J gene is TRBJ2-1, the V gene TRBV7-6; 8 positions agree with TRBD2. The CDR3 extends over 15 amino acids. From germline, CDR1 is SGHVS and CDR2 FNYEAQ. V trimming: 5 bases; J trimming: 8 bases; junction bases outside the gene matches: 11.

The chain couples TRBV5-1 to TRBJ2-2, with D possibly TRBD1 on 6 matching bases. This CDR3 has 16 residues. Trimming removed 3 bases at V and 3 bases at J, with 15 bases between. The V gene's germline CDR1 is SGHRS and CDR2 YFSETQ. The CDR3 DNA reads TGCGCCAGCAGCTCGGTCGCCCACAGGGACACCGGGGAGCTGTTTTTT. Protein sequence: CASSSVAHRDTGELFF.

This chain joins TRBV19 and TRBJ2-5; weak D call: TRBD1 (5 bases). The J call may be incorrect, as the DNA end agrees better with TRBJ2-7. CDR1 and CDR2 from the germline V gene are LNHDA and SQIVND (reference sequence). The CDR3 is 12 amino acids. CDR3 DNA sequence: TGTGCCAGGCAAGACAGCACCTACGAGCAGTACTTC. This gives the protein CARQDSTYEQYF.

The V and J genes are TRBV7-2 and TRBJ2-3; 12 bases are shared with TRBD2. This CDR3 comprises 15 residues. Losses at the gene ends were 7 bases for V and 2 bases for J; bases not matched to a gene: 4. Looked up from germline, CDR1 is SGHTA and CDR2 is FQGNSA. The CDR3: CASTPSGRATDTQYF. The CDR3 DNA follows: TGTGCCAGCACCCCTAGCGGGAGGGCCACAGATACGCAGTATTTT.

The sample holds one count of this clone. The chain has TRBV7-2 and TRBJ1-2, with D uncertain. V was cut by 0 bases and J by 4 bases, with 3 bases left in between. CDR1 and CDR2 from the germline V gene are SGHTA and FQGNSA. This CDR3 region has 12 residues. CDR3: CASSLAAYGYTF. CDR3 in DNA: TGTGCCAGCAGCTTAGCGGCCTATGGCTACACCTTC. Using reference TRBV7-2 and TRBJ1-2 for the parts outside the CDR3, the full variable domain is GAGVSQSPSNKVTEKGKDVELRCDPISGHTALYWYRQSLGQGLEFLIYFQGNSAPDKSGLPSDRFSAERTGGSVSTLTIQRTQQEDSAVYLCASSLAAYGYTFGSGTRLTVV.